This TCR beta chain came from a study of cytomegalovirus exposure and HLA in healthy donors (TCRdb year 2017). About the full investigation: A later analysis indicated that the 120 or so validation repertoires were generated on the platform also employed for the roughly 730 repertoires of the first cohort. The study was designed to test whether signatures of past pathogen exposure could be identified by cataloging public T cell receptors. A separate validation cohort of 90 to 150 different subjects was used in addition to the approximately 670-subject first cohort. To predict cytomegalovirus infection status, the study brought together high-throughput TCR immunosequencing, statistical association of individual TCRs with disease status, and machine learning. Broader findings and caveats from the paper: Of the cluster scores, roughly 95% were above 0 in a later analysis, which found that TCRs clustered in the first cohort also tended to co-occur in the approximately 120 validation repertoires. The authors suggested that the approach could potentially be extended to other disease states and immunological phenotypes. In vitro tests confirmed that three of the cytomegalovirus-associated TCR beta chains recognize cytomegalovirus antigens. While some public TCRs were present in many individuals, most TCR sequences turned up only very rarely across donors. A later analysis had no HLA typing for the validation cohort, so co-occurrence there was scored across all 110 or so repertoires. In both the original and validation cohorts, the classifier was reported to diagnose cytomegalovirus status with high specificity and sensitivity. A total of fewer than 200 TCR beta chains were listed by the study as associated with cytomegalovirus.

From the germline V gene, CDR1 is MNHNS and CDR2 is SASEGT. Measured from the cysteine to the phenylalanine, the CDR3 is 13 residues long. Solely the CDR3 DNA is kept, with 39 bases framed from the first base. V loses 5 bases, J loses 5 bases, and the germline ends lie 12 bases apart. About this clone: The antigen it binds to is not known. One base away there is no much larger clone; base qualities are not given.

The donors were included in the validation cohort of 120 subjects, a group kept apart from the roughly 700-subject first cohort. The library was prepared using the immunoSEQ multiplex PCR assay. The study's own analysis went as follows. A statistical classification framework was built for diagnosing cytomegalovirus status from the catalog of TCR beta chain sequences. TCRdb mirrors the immuneACCESS table, restricted to in-frame sequences. Some clones are absent from its copies; in checked studies, under half trace to an unresolved V gene, and the reason for the others is unknown. V and J calls plus clone size are reproduced from that table; the DNA served to infer D and trimming. The sample table lists 250,000 or so clones, approximately 87% of them with a count of one. Of the sample, roughly 2.5% is held by the ten largest clones.

Material: PBMCs. Recombination joined TRBV6-1 with TRBJ2-5; possibly the D gene is TRBD2, per 6 matching bases. This sequence originates from a man aged 18 to 30 in good health and CMV-seronegative. CDR3 reads: CASSSPRGETQYF. The nucleotides are TGTGCCAGCAGTTCCCCCCGGGGGGAGACCCAGTACTTC.